This T cell receptor beta chain comes out of a study of identical twins (dated by TCRdb to the mid-2010s). In the study overall: To test whether fetal clonotypes persist, this study deep-sequenced TCR alpha and beta repertoires from monozygotic twins, from unrelated adults of various ages, and from cord blood. To rule out contamination, replicate twin experiments were performed at different times with different library preparation protocols. Study-wide conclusions, independent of this receptor: Recombination models systematically underestimated out-of-frame TCR alpha sharing in monozygotic twins but agreed with sharing between unrelated individuals. Excess twin sharing in beta out-of-frame sequences was weaker because fewer shared sequences lowered the signal-to-noise ratio. Because the same donors could not be followed over many years, the conclusions relied on cross-sectional statistical analysis. Zero-insertion analyses could be partly confounded by invariant T cells such as MAIT and iNKT, although diverse VJ usage argued against such confounding for most clonotypes. Fewer insertions were carried by abundant cord blood beta clonotypes; a weaker similar trend was observed in young adult naive repertoires, while no such trend was observed in memory repertoires. Compared with coincidental sharing between unrelated individuals, out-of-frame TCR alpha sequences shared between twins showed an excess of sequences with low generation probability.

Only healthy Caucasian donors were included. This clonotype was counted only a few times. Its target antigen remains unknown. No much larger clone is present one base from it, and per-base qualities are unavailable. The germline V gene gives CDR1 as SGDLS and CDR2 as YYNGEE. The CDR3 numbers 15 residues from cysteine through phenylalanine. The kept DNA is CDR3 alone, 45 bases in frame from the first base. Germline trimming amounts to 0 bases on V and 4 bases on J, with 7 as the count of junction bases outside the gene matches. The library came from 5' RACE. The listed sequencing device is Illumina HiSeq 2000. Template switching added a universal primer binding site, and the final cDNA carried a unique molecular identifier that allowed TCR cDNA molecules to be counted accurately. Specific primers in the conserved constant-segment region were used to synthesize first-strand cDNA for the TCR alpha and beta chains. To control for contamination, every cDNA library carried two barcodes: a SMART-Mk sample barcode plus Illumina barcodes. TruSeq adapter sequences, together with Illumina sample barcodes, were added in two successive PCR steps. Sequencing of the TCR alpha and beta cDNA libraries was done on the Illumina HiSeq platform using custom primers. Per the original workflow: MiGEC processed the raw reads to extract unique molecular identifiers, while MiXCR was used to determine the CDR3 positions. Recombination models were inferred per individual with the repgenHMM and IGoR tools using an EM algorithm. The analysis of shared clonotypes was done with the tcR package in R, with sharing normalized by the product of cloneset sizes. Out-of-frame nonproductive sequences were analyzed to study raw recombination free of thymic and clonal selection effects. Starting from the raw public reads, TCRdb applied fastp trimming at Q25, assembled clones with MiXCR and retained in-frame beta chains. Rows are unified per CDR3 protein, each entry keeping the most common DNA and genes. These V and J calls derive from TCRdb rather than the authors' analysis. This sample holds around 1.7 million distinct CDR3 sequences; less than 35% were observed only once. The top ten clones comprise over 0.25% of the sample.

The specimen was cord blood. The chain is encoded by TRBV9 joined to TRBJ2-7, with 7 bases in between that match TRBD2. The sequence derives from a newborn girl in good health. The DNA sequence reads TGTGCCAGCAGCGTAGGAGGCGGGGGAGAGTACGAGCAGTACTTC. Translated, this gives CASSVGGGGEYEQYF.